This T cell receptor beta chain was observed in a study of tissue T cells after allogeneic stem cell transplantation. Note on this clone: Its antigen is currently unknown.

Survey-depth TCRbeta CDR3 sequencing reported V/J genes and productive frequencies. Sequenced by immunoSEQ multiplex PCR; TCRdb stores in-frame clones only, minus some. Of thousands of clones in the sample, around two thirds were seen once. Adult allogeneic hematopoietic cell transplant recipients with steroid-refractory graft-versus-host disease were prospectively enrolled for research autopsy. Trimming removed 4 bases from V and 5 bases from J, with 14 bases in between. The germline CDR1 and CDR2 sequences are MNHNY and SVGAGI (reference sequence). This CDR3 is 14 amino acids long. Overall study findings and caveats: Within patients, tissue anatomy strongly shaped TCR repertoire composition.

The V gene is TRBV6-6, the J gene TRBJ2-5; D may be TRBD1 or TRBD2 (5 bases each). The source of this sequence is a male patient aged 60 or over with steroid-refractory graft-versus-host disease after an allogeneic stem cell transplant. Part of the T cell pool may stem from the graft donor. Sequenced here: ileal tissue, sampled at autopsy. In DNA form, the CDR3 reads TGTGCCAGCAGTTCAATTCTAGAGGGGGAGACCCAGTACTTC. Its translation: CASSSILEGETQYF.